This T cell receptor beta chain was captured in a study of shared clonotypes between healthy human individuals. Study-wide points: It was the non-shared clonotypes that had lower generation probabilities than clonotypes shared by all four donors.

In the CD4+ fraction, cells were divided into CD45RA+ naive and CD45RA-negative memory subsets. The sorted-subset replicate PCRs were given around 200 ng DNA, which is around 29,000 T cell genomes. Profiling relied on immunoSEQ multiplex PCR, and the TCRdb table lists in-frame clones only, not all of them. Of around 1.5 million clones detected, nearly 99% appear once; the ten largest clones hold around 0.45%. The CDR3 length is 14 residues. V dropped 1 base and J dropped 10; count of bases not matched to a gene: 5. Germline values: CDR1 SGHDN, CDR2 FVKESK. In regard to this clone: Its target is not known.

The chain is built from TRBV14 and TRBJ2-1; 9 nucleotides match TRBD2. Sequencing was carried out using naive CD4+ T cells sorted from blood. The subset was: CD45RA+ positively selected. This TCR was sampled from a man younger than 40 in good health. In DNA, the CDR3 is TGTGCCAGCAGCCAAGTAGGCCTAGCGGGAGAGCAGTTCTTC. It translates to CASSQVGLAGEQFF.